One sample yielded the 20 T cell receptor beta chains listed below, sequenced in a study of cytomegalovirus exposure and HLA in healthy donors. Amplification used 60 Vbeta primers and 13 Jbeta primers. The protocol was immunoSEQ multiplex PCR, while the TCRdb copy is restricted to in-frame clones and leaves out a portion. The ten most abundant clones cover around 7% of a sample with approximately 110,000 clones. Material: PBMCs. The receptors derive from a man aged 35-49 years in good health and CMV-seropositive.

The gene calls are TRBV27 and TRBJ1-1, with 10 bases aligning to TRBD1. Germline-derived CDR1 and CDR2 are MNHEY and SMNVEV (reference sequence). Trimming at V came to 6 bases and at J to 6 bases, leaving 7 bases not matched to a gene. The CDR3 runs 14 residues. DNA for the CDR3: TGTGCCAGCAGAGCGACAGGGGGCCTACCTGAAGCTTTCTTT. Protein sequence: CASRATGGLPEAFF.

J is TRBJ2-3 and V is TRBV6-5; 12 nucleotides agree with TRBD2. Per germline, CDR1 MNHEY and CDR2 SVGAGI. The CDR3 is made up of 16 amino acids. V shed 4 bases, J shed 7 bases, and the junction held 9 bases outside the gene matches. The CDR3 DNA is TGTGCCAGCAGTTCCCGGACTAGCGGGGCTATGAATACGCAGTATTTT. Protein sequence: CASSSRTSGAMNTQYF.

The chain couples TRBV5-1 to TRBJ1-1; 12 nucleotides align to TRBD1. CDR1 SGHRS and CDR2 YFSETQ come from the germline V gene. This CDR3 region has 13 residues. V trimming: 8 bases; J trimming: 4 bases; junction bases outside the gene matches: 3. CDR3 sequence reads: CASGTGGGTEAFF. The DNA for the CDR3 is TGCGCCAGTGGGACAGGGGGCGGCACTGAAGCTTTCTTT. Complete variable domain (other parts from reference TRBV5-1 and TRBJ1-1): KAGVTQTPRYLIKTRGQQVTLSCSPISGHRSVSWYQQTPGQGLQFLFEYFSETQRNKGNFPGRFSGRQFSNSRSEMNVSTLELGDSALYLCASGTGGGTEAFFGQGTRLTVV.

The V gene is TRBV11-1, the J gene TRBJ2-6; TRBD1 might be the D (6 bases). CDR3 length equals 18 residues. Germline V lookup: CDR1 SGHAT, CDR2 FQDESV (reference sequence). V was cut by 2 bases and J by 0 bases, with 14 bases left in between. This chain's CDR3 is CASSLTDSPPSGANVLTF. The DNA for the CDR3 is TGTGCCAGCAGCTTAACGGACAGCCCCCCCTCTGGGGCCAACGTCCTGACTTTC. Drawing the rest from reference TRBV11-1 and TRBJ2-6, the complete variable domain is EAEVAQSPRYKITEKSQAVAFWCDPISGHATLYWYRQILGQGPELLVQFQDESVVDDSQLPKDRFSAERLKGVDSTLKIQPAELGDSAMYLCASSLTDSPPSGANVLTFGAGSRLTVL.

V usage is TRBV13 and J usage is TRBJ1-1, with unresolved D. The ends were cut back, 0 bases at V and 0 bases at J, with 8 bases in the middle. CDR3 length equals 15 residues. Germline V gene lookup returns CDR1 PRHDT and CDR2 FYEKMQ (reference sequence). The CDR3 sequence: CASSLGGGLNTEAFF. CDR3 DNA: TGTGCCAGCAGCTTAGGAGGCGGGTTGAACACTGAAGCTTTCTTT.

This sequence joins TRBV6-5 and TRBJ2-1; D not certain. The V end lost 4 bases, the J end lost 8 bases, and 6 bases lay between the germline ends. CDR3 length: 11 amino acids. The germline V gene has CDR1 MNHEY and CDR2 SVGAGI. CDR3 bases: TGTGCCAGCAGTTCAAATCATGAGCAGTTCTTC. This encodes CASSSNHEQFF.

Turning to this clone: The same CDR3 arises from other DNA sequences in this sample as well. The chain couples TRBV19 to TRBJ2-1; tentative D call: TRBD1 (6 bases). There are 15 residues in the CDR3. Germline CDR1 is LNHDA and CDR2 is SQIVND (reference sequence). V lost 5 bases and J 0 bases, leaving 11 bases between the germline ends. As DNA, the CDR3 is TGTGCCAGTAGTCACGACAGGAGCTCCTACAATGAGCAGTTCTTC. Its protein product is CASSHDRSSYNEQFF.

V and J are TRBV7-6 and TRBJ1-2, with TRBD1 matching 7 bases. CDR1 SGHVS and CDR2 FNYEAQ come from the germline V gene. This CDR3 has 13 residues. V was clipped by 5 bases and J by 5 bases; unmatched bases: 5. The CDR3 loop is CASSLGQEYGYTF. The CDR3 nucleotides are TGTGCCAGCAGCCTAGGACAGGAATATGGCTACACCTTC.

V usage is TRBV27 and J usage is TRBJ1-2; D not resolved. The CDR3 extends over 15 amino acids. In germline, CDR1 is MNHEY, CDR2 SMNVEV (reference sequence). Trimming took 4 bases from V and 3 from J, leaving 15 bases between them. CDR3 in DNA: TGTGCCAGCAGTTCCTTAAAAGCACCTTACTATGGCTACACCTTC. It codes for CASSSLKAPYYGYTF.

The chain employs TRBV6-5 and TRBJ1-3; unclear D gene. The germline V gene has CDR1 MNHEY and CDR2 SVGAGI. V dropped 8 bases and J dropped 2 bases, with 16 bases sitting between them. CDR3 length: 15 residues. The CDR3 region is CASRFGETTGNTIYF. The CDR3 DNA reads TGTGCCAGCCGATTCGGGGAGACAACTGGAAACACCATATATTTT.

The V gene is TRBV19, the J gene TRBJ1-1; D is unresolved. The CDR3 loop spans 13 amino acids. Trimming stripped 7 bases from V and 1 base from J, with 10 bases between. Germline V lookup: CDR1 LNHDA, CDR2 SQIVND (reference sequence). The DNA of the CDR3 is TGTGCCAGTAATGCTTTGCGGAACACTGAAGCTTTCTTT. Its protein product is CASNALRNTEAFF.

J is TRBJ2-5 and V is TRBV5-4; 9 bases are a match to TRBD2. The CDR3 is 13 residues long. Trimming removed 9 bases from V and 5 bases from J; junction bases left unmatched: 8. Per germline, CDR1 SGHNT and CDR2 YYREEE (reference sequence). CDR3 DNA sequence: TGTGCCACTACCGGGACTAGCTACGAGACCCAGTACTTC. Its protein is CATTGTSYETQYF.

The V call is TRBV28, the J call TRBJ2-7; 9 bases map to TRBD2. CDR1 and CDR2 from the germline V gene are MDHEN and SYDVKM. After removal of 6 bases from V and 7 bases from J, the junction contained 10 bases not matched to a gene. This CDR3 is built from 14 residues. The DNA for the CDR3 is TGTGCCAGCAGAGGGACTAGCTCCGCCGGTGAGCAGTACTTC. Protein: CASRGTSSAGEQYF.

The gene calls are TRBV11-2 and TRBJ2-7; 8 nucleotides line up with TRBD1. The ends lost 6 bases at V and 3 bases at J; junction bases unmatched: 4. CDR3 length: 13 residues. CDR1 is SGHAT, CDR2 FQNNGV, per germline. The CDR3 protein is CASSFGQGYEQYF. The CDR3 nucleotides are TGTGCCAGCAGTTTCGGACAGGGCTACGAGCAGTACTTC.

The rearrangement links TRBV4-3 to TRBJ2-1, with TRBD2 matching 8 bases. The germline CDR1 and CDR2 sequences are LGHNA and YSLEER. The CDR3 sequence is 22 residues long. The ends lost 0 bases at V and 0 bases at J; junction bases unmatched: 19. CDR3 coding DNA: TGCGCCAGCAGCCAAGACCTCCCTAGGGGACTAGTTCGAACGAGCTCCTACAATGAGCAGTTCTTC. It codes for CASSQDLPRGLVRTSSYNEQFF.

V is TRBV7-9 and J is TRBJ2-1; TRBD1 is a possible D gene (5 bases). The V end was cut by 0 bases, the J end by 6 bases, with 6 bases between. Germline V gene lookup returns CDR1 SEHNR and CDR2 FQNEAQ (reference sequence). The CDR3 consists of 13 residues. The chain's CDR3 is CASSLARVNEQFF. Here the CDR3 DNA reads TGTGCCAGCAGCTTAGCCAGGGTCAATGAGCAGTTCTTC.

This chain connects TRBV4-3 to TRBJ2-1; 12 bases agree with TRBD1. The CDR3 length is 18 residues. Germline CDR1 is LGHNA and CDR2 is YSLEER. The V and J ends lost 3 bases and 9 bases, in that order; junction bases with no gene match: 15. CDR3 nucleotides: TGCGCCAGCAGCCACAACCTCCCCGGGACAGGGGGCTCTATTGAGCAGTTCTTC. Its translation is CASSHNLPGTGGSIEQFF.

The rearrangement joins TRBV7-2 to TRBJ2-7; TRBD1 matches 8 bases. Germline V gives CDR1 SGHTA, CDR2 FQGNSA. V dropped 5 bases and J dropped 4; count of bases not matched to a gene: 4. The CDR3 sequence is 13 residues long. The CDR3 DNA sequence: TGTGCCAGCAGCCCTTGGACAGGGTACGAGCAGTACTTC. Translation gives CASSPWTGYEQYF.

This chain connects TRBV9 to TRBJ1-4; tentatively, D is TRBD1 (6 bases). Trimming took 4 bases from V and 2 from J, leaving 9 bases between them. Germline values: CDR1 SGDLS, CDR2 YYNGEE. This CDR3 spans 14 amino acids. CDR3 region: CASSYRATNEKLFF. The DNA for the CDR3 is TGTGCCAGCAGCTACAGGGCGACTAATGAAAAACTGTTTTTT.

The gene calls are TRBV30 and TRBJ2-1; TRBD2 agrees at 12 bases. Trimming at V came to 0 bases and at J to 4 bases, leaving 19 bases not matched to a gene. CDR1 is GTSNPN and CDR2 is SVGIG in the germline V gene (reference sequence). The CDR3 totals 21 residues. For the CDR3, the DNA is TGTGCCTGGAGTGTACTGGTCAGACTAGCGGGAGTCGGGGAGGTTTACAATGAGCAGTTCTTC. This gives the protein CAWSVLVRLAGVGEVYNEQFF.